The 30 T cell receptor beta chains in this list originate from one sample, sequenced in a study of cytomegalovirus exposure and HLA in healthy donors. Profiled with immunoSEQ multiplex PCR; TCRdb holds only in-frame clones, not every one. The sample contains some 200,000 clones, around 90% of which appear only once. The sequenced material came from PBMCs. All receptors come from a woman aged 18-29 years in good health and CMV-seronegative.

This rearrangement joins TRBV6-5 to TRBJ2-6; no reliable D call. The CDR3 consists of 14 residues. CDR1 and CDR2 from the germline V gene are MNHEY and SVGAGI. V lost 6 bases to trimming and J lost 4 bases, with 10 bases between them. CDR3 sequence: CASRLSLGANVLTF. CDR3 nucleotide sequence: TGTGCCAGCAGGCTGTCGCTAGGGGCCAACGTCCTGACTTTC.

This clone was detected only once. V gene TRBV5-1 combines with J gene TRBJ2-7; 8 nucleotides agree with TRBD2. The CDR3 is 15 residues long. V dropped 1 base and J dropped 7; count of bases not matched to a gene: 10. In germline, CDR1 is SGHRS, CDR2 YFSETQ. CDR3 in amino acids: CASSLTSGSLDEQYF. In DNA, the CDR3 is TGCGCCAGCAGCTTGACTAGCGGTTCCCTTGATGAGCAGTACTTC.

The chain uses TRBV6-4 and TRBJ1-4, with 8 nucleotides matching TRBD1. Germline CDR1 and CDR2: MRHNA and SNTAGT. This CDR3 spans 14 amino acids. V shed 6 bases and J 8 bases; nucleotides not matched to a gene: 8. The CDR3 loop reads CASSQGARGEKLFF. In DNA, the CDR3 is TGTGCCAGCAGCCAGGGGGCCAGGGGCGAAAAACTGTTTTTT.

The chain joins TRBV11-2 to TRBJ2-7; 9 bases are shared with TRBD2. Trimming took 1 base from V and 4 from J; bases not matched to a gene: 5. The germline V gene encodes CDR1 SGHAT and CDR2 FQNNGV. The CDR3 is 15 residues long. The CDR3 protein is CASSLGLAGSYEQYF. The CDR3 nucleotides are TGTGCCAGCAGCTTAGGCCTAGCGGGATCTTACGAGCAGTACTTC.

The chain recombines TRBV13 with TRBJ2-1; D gene unclear. Trimming left V 5 bases short and J 7 bases short, with 6 bases between. CDR3 size: 11 residues. In germline, CDR1 is PRHDT, CDR2 FYEKMQ (reference sequence). The CDR3: CASSVTNEQFF. CDR3 sequence (DNA): TGTGCCAGCAGCGTAACAAATGAGCAGTTCTTC.

This sequence joins TRBV30 and TRBJ1-1; no reliable D call. This CDR3 region has 13 residues. The V end was cut by 2 bases, the J end by 0 bases, with 7 bases between. Germline assignment: CDR1 GTSNPN and CDR2 SVGIG (reference sequence). The CDR3 is CAWSLSMNTEAFF. The CDR3 bases are TGTGCCTGGAGTCTAAGTATGAACACTGAAGCTTTCTTT.

The V and J genes are TRBV9 and TRBJ2-1; TRBD2 agrees at 8 bases. CDR1 is SGDLS and CDR2 is YYNGEE in the germline V gene. The length of the CDR3 is 15 residues. Trimming removed 3 bases from V and 3 bases from J; junction bases left unmatched: 5. This CDR3 reads CASSERLASYNEQFF. CDR3 nucleotides: TGTGCCAGCAGCGAAAGACTAGCGAGCTACAATGAGCAGTTCTTC.

This chain uses TRBV5-1 with TRBJ2-2, with a tentative D call TRBD2 (6 bases). This CDR3 has 16 amino acids. CDR1 and CDR2 from the germline V gene are SGHRS and YFSETQ. The V gene lost 5 bases and the J gene lost 7 bases, with 21 bases spanning the gap. Written as DNA, the CDR3 is TGCGCCAGCAGTTATAACCCGGGAGTCCTGAGCGGGGAGCTGTTTTTT. This sequence encodes CASSYNPGVLSGELFF.

This sequence joins TRBV5-5 and TRBJ1-1; D uncertain. Trimming shortened V by 0 bases and J by 3 bases, and 9 bases separated the two germline ends. The CDR3 totals 14 residues. Germline-derived CDR1 and CDR2 are SGHKS and YYEKEE (reference sequence). CDR3 in amino acids: CASSLGLLDTEAFF. The CDR3 nucleotides are TGTGCCAGCAGCTTGGGGCTCTTGGACACTGAAGCTTTCTTT.

V and J are TRBV6-5 and TRBJ1-1; no clear D. Trimming cost V 6 bases and J 11 bases, with 16 bases left between them. Germline CDR1 and CDR2: MNHEY and SVGAGI. The CDR3 extends over 12 amino acids. The CDR3 DNA sequence: TGTGCCAGCAGGACGGGGATTGACACCGCTTTCTTT. Its translation is CASRTGIDTAFF.

This clone was detected once. The chain joins TRBV27 to TRBJ1-1, with a possible D match to TRBD1 (5 bases). This CDR3 has 14 residues. V dropped 5 bases and J dropped 5 bases, with 15 bases sitting between them. The germline gives CDR1 MNHEY, CDR2 SMNVEV (reference sequence). The CDR3 nucleotides read TGTGCCAGCAGTCCGCGATTAGGGGTAACTGAAGCTTTCTTT. This translates into CASSPRLGVTEAFF.

The J gene is TRBJ1-4, the V gene TRBV19, with D maybe TRBD1 (5 bases). Deletions cut 5 bases from V and 4 bases from J, with 11 bases between. The germline CDR1 and CDR2 sequences are LNHDA and SQIVND (reference sequence). The CDR3 is 14 residues long. CDR3 region: CASSVGRDNEKLFF. CDR3 DNA: TGTGCCAGTAGTGTCGGCAGGGATAATGAAAAACTGTTTTTT.

This clone appeared once. The CDR3 DNA is TGCAGCGGGGGGGGAGTAGCGGGAAAGCACAATGAGCAGTTCTTC. Encoded protein: CSGGGVAGKHNEQFF. This rearrangement joins TRBV29-1 to TRBJ2-1; 8 bases line up with TRBD2. Germline loops: CDR1 SQVTM, CDR2 ANQGSEA. V was pared by 7 bases and J by 5 bases, with 13 bases of the junction left unmatched. The CDR3 loop spans 15 amino acids.

The chain uses TRBV28 and TRBJ1-3, with D perhaps matching TRBD1 (5 bases). V lost 7 bases and J lost 8, with 15 bases in between. CDR1 and CDR2 from the germline V gene are MDHEN and SYDVKM. This CDR3 contains 13 residues. The CDR3 sequence: CASTGGAADTIYF. CDR3 nucleotides: TGTGCCAGCACCGGGGGAGCCGCGGACACCATATATTTT.

The chain couples TRBV28 to TRBJ1-3, with D possibly matching TRBD1 (6 bases). Trimming shortened V by 1 base and J by 2 bases, and 6 bases separated the two germline ends. Germline CDR1 MDHEN, CDR2 SYDVKM. The CDR3 sequence is 14 residues long. The CDR3 bases are TGTGCCAGCAGTTTATCAGGGGCTGGAAACACCATATATTTT. It translates to CASSLSGAGNTIYF. Based on the CDR3 plus reference TRBV28 and TRBJ1-3, the full variable domain is DVKVTQSSRYLVKRTGEKVFLECVQDMDHENMFWYRQDPGLGLRLIYFSYDVKMKEKGDIPEGYSVSREKKERFSLILESASTNQTSMYLCASSLSGAGNTIYFGEGSWLTVV.

Comments on this clone: Other DNA sequences in this specimen translate into the identical CDR3. The chain has TRBV5-1 and TRBJ2-1; no firm D call. The CDR3 loop spans 15 amino acids. V shed 0 bases and J shed 0 bases, with 7 bases lying between them. Germline V gene data show CDR1 as SGHRS and CDR2 as YFSETQ. CDR3 loop: CASSLGQGSYNEQFF. The CDR3 coding sequence is TGCGCCAGCAGCTTGGGACAAGGCTCCTACAATGAGCAGTTCTTC.

The rearrangement links TRBV7-9 to TRBJ2-7; tentatively, D is TRBD1 (5 bases). Trimming cost V 5 bases and J 5 bases, with 19 bases left between them. This CDR3 spans 15 amino acids. Germline V gene sequence: CDR1 SEHNR, CDR2 FQNEAQ (reference sequence). CDR3 nucleotide sequence: TGTGCCAGCAGCCCAATCCAAATCAGGGTGGACGAGCAGTACTTC. It specifies CASSPIQIRVDEQYF. Full variable domain (remainder filled in from reference TRBV7-9 and TRBJ2-7): DTGVSQNPRHKITKRGQNVTFRCDPISEHNRLYWYRQTLGQGPEFLTYFQNEAQLEKSRLLSDRFSAERPKGSFSTLEIQRTEQGDSAMYLCASSPIQIRVDEQYFGPGTRLTVT.

This sequence joins TRBV12-2 and TRBJ2-1; TRBD2, the table's D call, lacks a check against the DNA. TRBV12-2 is a known pseudogene. The CDR3 sequence is 20 residues long. The CDR3 loop is CASRLGGKSGAMIVNNEQFF. Written as DNA, the CDR3 is TGTGCAAGTCGCCTAGGAGGAAAAAGCGGGGCGATGATAGTGAACAATGAGCAGTTCTTC.

V is TRBV19 and J is TRBJ2-7; 8 nucleotides align to TRBD1. The CDR3 runs to 15 residues. The V gene's germline CDR1 is LNHDA and CDR2 SQIVND (reference sequence). Trimming at V came to 4 bases and at J to 4 bases, leaving 9 bases not matched to a gene. The CDR3 DNA reads TGTGCCAGTAGTACCGGACAGGGTGAAGTATACGAGCAGTACTTC. Amino acid sequence: CASSTGQGEVYEQYF.

V usage is TRBV11-3 and J usage is TRBJ2-1, with 11 bases matching TRBD2. The germline gives CDR1 SGHNT, CDR2 YENEEA. The CDR3 runs 15 residues. Unmatched junction bases numbered 5, after V lost 5 bases and J lost 5 bases. Here the CDR3 reads CASSLEGLADNEQFF. The CDR3 bases are TGTGCCAGCAGCCTCGAGGGACTAGCGGACAATGAGCAGTTCTTC.

The rearrangement joins TRBV5-8 to TRBJ1-5; 8 bases fit TRBD1. The germline V gene has CDR1 SGHTS and CDR2 YDEGEE. V trimming: 4 bases; J trimming: 1 base; junction bases outside the gene matches: 4. This CDR3 contains 15 residues. The CDR3 bases are TGTGCCAGCAGCCTAACAGGGGGGAGCAATCAGCCCCAGCATTTT. It is translated as CASSLTGGSNQPQHF. Using reference TRBV5-8 and TRBJ1-5 for the parts outside the CDR3, the full variable domain is EAGVTQSPTHLIKTRGQQATLRCSPISGHTSVYWYQQALGLGLQFLLWYDEGEERNRGNFPPRFSGRQFPNYSSELNVNALELEDSALYLCASSLTGGSNQPQHFGDGTRLSIL.

The rearrangement joins TRBV15 to TRBJ1-2, with D unresolved. Trimming took 9 bases from V and 2 from J, leaving 10 bases between them. The CDR3 spans 12 residues. Germline-derived CDR1 and CDR2 are LNHNV and YYDKDF (reference sequence). The CDR3 protein is CATRRENYGYTF. CDR3 sequence (DNA): TGTGCCACGCGTAGAGAGAACTATGGCTACACCTTC.

The chain uses TRBV7-2 and TRBJ2-5; tentatively, D is TRBD1 (7 bases). Germline assignment: CDR1 SGHTA and CDR2 FQGNSA. The V end lost 3 bases, the J end lost 4 bases, and 15 bases lay between the germline ends. This CDR3 is 15 amino acids long. The CDR3 DNA reads TGTGCCAGCAGCTTTCAGGGGGGCTACGGAGAGACCCAGTACTTC. It yields the protein CASSFQGGYGETQYF.

V and J are TRBV30 and TRBJ1-1; D gene unclear. The length of the CDR3 is 13 residues. Trimming pared 2 bases from V and 6 bases from J, leaving 13 bases between. Germline V gene sequence: CDR1 GTSNPN, CDR2 SVGIG (reference sequence). In DNA, the CDR3 is TGTGCCTGGAGTCGAGGAGGAGCGTCTGAAGCTTTCTTT. Translating gives CAWSRGGASEAFF.

The chain is built from TRBV6-1 and TRBJ2-7; D may be TRBD1 (5 bases). The V end lost 10 bases, the J end lost 3 bases, and 22 bases lay between the germline ends. The CDR3 has 15 residues. Germline CDR1 and CDR2: MNHNS and SASEGT. The CDR3 here is CAIIRTGQTFYEQYF. Written as DNA, the CDR3 is TGTGCCATCATCCGCACAGGTCAAACTTTCTACGAGCAGTACTTC.

The CDR3 loop is CASSEILSYEQYF. Written as DNA, the CDR3 is TGTGCCAGCAGTGAAATCTTATCCTACGAGCAGTACTTC. The gene calls are TRBV2 and TRBJ2-7; D not certain. The V gene's germline CDR1 is SNHLY and CDR2 FYNNEI. There are 13 residues in the CDR3. Trimming took off 2 bases at V and 1 base at J, with 6 bases between the two ends.

The V call is TRBV5-6, the J call TRBJ2-3; 11 bases agree with TRBD2. Germline V gives CDR1 SGHDT, CDR2 YYEEEE. The J segment lost 0 bases and the V segment lost 0 bases, leaving 3 bases of the junction unmatched. The CDR3 has 17 residues. The CDR3 sequence is CASSLGLAGSSTDTQYF. As DNA, the CDR3 is TGTGCCAGCAGCTTGGGACTAGCGGGAAGTAGCACAGATACGCAGTATTTT.

This clone was observed a single time. The chain carries TRBV9 and TRBJ1-3; D might be TRBD1 (6 bases). Looked up from germline, CDR1 is SGDLS and CDR2 is YYNGEE. The CDR3 extends over 16 amino acids. V was clipped by 4 bases and J by 2 bases, with 16 bases between them. The CDR3 region has the DNA TGTGCCAGCAGCCTCATTGGGCAGGGGACTGGAAACACCATATATTTT. Amino acid sequence: CASSLIGQGTGNTIYF. The variable domain in full, completed from reference TRBV9 and TRBJ1-3, reads DSGVTQTPKHLITATGQRVTLRCSPRSGDLSVYWYQQSLDQGLQFLIQYYNGEERAKGNILERFSAQQFPDLHSELNLSSLELGDSALYFCASSLIGQGTGNTIYFGEGSWLTVV.

The genes are TRBV5-1 and TRBJ1-3; no clear D gene. V was clipped by 0 bases and J by 2 bases, with 9 bases between them. This CDR3 has 15 residues. In germline, CDR1 is SGHRS, CDR2 YFSETQ. The CDR3 DNA reads TGCGCCAGCAGCTTGGCGCCTACCCCTGGAAACACCATATATTTT. Encoded protein: CASSLAPTPGNTIYF.

The genes are TRBV5-4 and TRBJ2-1; TRBD2 aligns across 8 bases. The CDR3 has 15 amino acids. V shed 6 bases and J 10 bases; nucleotides not matched to a gene: 15. Germline V gene lookup returns CDR1 SGHNT and CDR2 YYREEE (reference sequence). The CDR3 coding sequence is TGTGCCAGCAATAAAGCGGGAGCCTCCCGTTCCGAGCAGTTCTTC. This translates into CASNKAGASRSEQFF. Using reference TRBV5-4 and TRBJ2-1 for the parts outside the CDR3, the full variable domain is ETGVTQSPTHLIKTRGQQVTLRCSSQSGHNTVSWYQQALGQGPQFIFQYYREEENGRGNFPPRFSGLQFPNYSSELNVNALELDDSALYLCASNKAGASRSEQFFGPGTRLTVL.